One sample yielded the 23 T cell receptor beta chains listed below, sequenced in a study of a mutant IDH1 vaccine in newly diagnosed glioma. As for time point: week 35, safety follow-up. The vaccine gave 300 ug of a 20-mer mutant IDH1 peptide subcutaneously per dose. No antigen is known for these receptors. Profiled with immunoSEQ multiplex PCR; TCRdb holds only in-frame clones, not every one. The table lists tens of thousands of clones, 80% to 90% of them singletons. Sequencing used PBMCs, obtained from a glioma patient whose treatment included an IDH1 peptide vaccine. These receptor sequences come from a man aged 40-49 years with glioma.

The chain employs TRBV7-2 and TRBJ1-1; D might be TRBD1 (5 bases). Germline V lookup: CDR1 SGHTA, CDR2 FQGNSA. The CDR3 is 13 residues long. Trimming pared 2 bases from V and 7 bases from J, leaving 11 bases between. The CDR3 protein is CASSLKQGNEAFF. CDR3 sequence (DNA): TGTGCCAGCAGCTTAAAGCAGGGAAATGAAGCTTTCTTT.

V gene TRBV9 combines with J gene TRBJ2-5; the match to TRBD2 covers 12 bases. In germline, CDR1 is SGDLS, CDR2 YYNGEE. V gave up 3 bases and J gave up 2 bases; unmatched junction bases: 8. The CDR3 extends over 17 amino acids. CDR3 nucleotides: TGTGCCAGCAGCGGAGGACTAGCGGGATCCCTACAAGAGACCCAGTACTTC. Its translation: CASSGGLAGSLQETQYF. The entire variable domain, with the rest obtained from reference TRBV9 and TRBJ2-5, is as follows: DSGVTQTPKHLITATGQRVTLRCSPRSGDLSVYWYQQSLDQGLQFLIQYYNGEERAKGNILERFSAQQFPDLHSELNLSSLELGDSALYFCASSGGLAGSLQETQYFGPGTRLLVL.

A few counts support this clone. The CDR3 DNA reads TGTGCCAGCAGCTTTGTCTCTAGCAATCAGCCCCAGCATTTT. Translated, it gives CASSFVSSNQPQHF. This chain links TRBV7-9 with TRBJ1-5; D is ambiguous. The CDR3 is 14 amino acids. Per germline, CDR1 SEHNR and CDR2 FQNEAQ (reference sequence). Trimming removed 3 bases from V and 0 bases from J, with 6 bases in between.

The chain employs TRBV10-3 and TRBJ2-5; no definite D call. Per the germline V gene, CDR1 is ENHRY and CDR2 is SYGVKD. Trimming took off 3 bases at V and 4 bases at J, with 9 bases between the two ends. This CDR3 has 13 amino acids. The DNA for the CDR3 is TGTGCCATCAGTGAAGACCCGGGAGAGACCCAGTACTTC. Encoded protein: CAISEDPGETQYF.

The chain is built from TRBV15 and TRBJ2-7, with 8 bases that match TRBD2. CDR3 length: 15 amino acids. V shed 0 bases and J 4 bases; nucleotides not matched to a gene: 5. Looked up from germline, CDR1 is LNHNV and CDR2 is YYDKDF (reference sequence). CDR3 region: CATSREGGRLYEQYF. CDR3 bases: TGTGCCACCAGCAGAGAGGGCGGGAGGCTTTACGAGCAGTACTTC.

The V and J genes are TRBV19 and TRBJ2-7, with 10 bases matching TRBD1. The J segment lost 6 bases and the V segment lost 5 bases, leaving 4 bases of the junction unmatched. The CDR3 sequence is 13 residues long. CDR1 is LNHDA and CDR2 is SQIVND in the germline V gene (reference sequence). The CDR3 loop is CASSPGTGVEQYF. For the CDR3, the DNA is TGTGCCAGTAGTCCCGGGACAGGGGTCGAGCAGTACTTC.

This clone was observed once. The V call is TRBV7-6, the J call TRBJ2-3; 11 bases match TRBD2. The J segment lost 2 bases and the V segment lost 5 bases, leaving 12 bases of the junction unmatched. The CDR3 has 18 amino acids. The germline V gene has CDR1 SGHVS and CDR2 FNYEAQ. CDR3 sequence: CASSPRSTSGGLTDTQYF. In DNA, the CDR3 is TGTGCCAGCAGCCCCCGGTCCACTAGCGGGGGCCTCACAGATACGCAGTATTTT.

This clone was observed a handful of times. This chain uses TRBV6-6 with TRBJ1-5; TRBD1 aligns across 7 bases. This CDR3 is built from 15 residues. The V segment lost 8 bases and the J segment 2 bases; nucleotides outside the gene matches: 9. Germline CDR1 reads MNHNY; CDR2 reads SVGAGI (reference sequence). CDR3 in amino acids: CASRNQGVGNQPQHF. The CDR3 DNA follows: TGTGCCAGCCGCAATCAGGGGGTTGGCAATCAGCCCCAGCATTTT.

The chain recombines TRBV5-3 with TRBJ2-5; D is possibly TRBD2 (5 bases). TRBV5-3 qualifies as an ORF whose function is uncertain. V was pared by 4 bases and J by 5 bases, with 21 bases between. The CDR3 is 16 residues long. CDR3 sequence: CARSELSVPREETQYF. In nucleotides, the CDR3 is TGTGCCAGAAGCGAGTTGTCTGTCCCAAGGGAGGAGACCCAGTACTTC.

CDR3 residues: CSVTPGTSSYEQYF. CDR3 nucleotide sequence: TGCAGCGTGACGCCCGGGACTAGTTCGTACGAGCAGTACTTC. The chain combines TRBV29-1 with TRBJ2-7; 8 bases fit TRBD2. J was trimmed by 4 bases and V by 6 bases; bases with no gene match: 11. Germline V CDR1 and CDR2: SQVTM, ANQGSEA. The CDR3 sequence is 14 residues long.

V usage is TRBV4-3 and J usage is TRBJ1-5; possibly TRBD1 for D (5 bases). CDR1 is LGHNA, CDR2 YSLEER, per germline. This CDR3 has 14 residues. The V and J ends lost 6 bases and 2 bases respectively, with 11 bases between them. CDR3 nucleotides: TGCGCCAGCAGTCAGGGTCTGGGCAATCAGCCCCAGCATTTT. It yields the protein CASSQGLGNQPQHF.

This clone has more than one count but fewer than ten. The rearrangement joins TRBV7-3 to TRBJ1-1; D not certain. The CDR3 consists of 13 residues. V gave up 3 bases and J gave up 1 base, with 6 bases separating them. Germline V gives CDR1 SGHTA, CDR2 FQGTGA. CDR3 sequence: CASSFNQNTEAFF. The DNA for the CDR3 is TGTGCCAGCAGCTTTAACCAGAACACTGAAGCTTTCTTT.

There are a few counts of this clone. This chain connects TRBV4-2 to TRBJ1-4, with D perhaps matching TRBD1 (5 bases). Germline CDR1 is LGHNA and CDR2 is YNFKEQ. Trimming pared 1 base from V and 7 bases from J, leaving 16 bases between. This CDR3 spans 16 amino acids. The CDR3 here is CASSQGTGDKVEKLFF. CDR3 bases: TGTGCCAGCAGCCAAGGCACGGGGGATAAGGTTGAAAAACTGTTTTTT.

The chain links TRBV7-9 to TRBJ1-5; tentatively, D is TRBD1 (5 bases). Between the trimmed V and J ends, which lost 4 bases and 4 bases, there was a span of 14 bases. The CDR3 is 15 residues long. Germline loops: CDR1 SEHNR, CDR2 FQNEAQ (reference sequence). In DNA, the CDR3 is TGTGCCAGCAGCTCTCCGGGGCAACAGAATCAGCCCCAGCATTTT. Its translation: CASSSPGQQNQPQHF.

The rearrangement links TRBV19 to TRBJ1-2, with a tentative D call TRBD1 (5 bases). This CDR3 is built from 15 residues. The germline V and J ends were trimmed by 5 bases and 0 bases, with 13 bases remaining between them. Germline loops: CDR1 LNHDA, CDR2 SQIVND (reference sequence). The CDR3 spells CASSSPGGANYGYTF. In DNA, the CDR3 is TGTGCCAGTAGTTCCCCGGGGGGTGCTAACTATGGCTACACCTTC.

The chain carries TRBV5-1 and TRBJ2-5, with 9 bases lining up with TRBD2. CDR3 length: 14 residues. Trimming at V came to 3 bases and at J to 3 bases, leaving 3 bases not matched to a gene. Germline V lookup: CDR1 SGHRS, CDR2 YFSETQ. As DNA, the CDR3 is TGCGCCAGCAGCTCAGGGACTAGCAAAGAGACCCAGTACTTC. Translation: CASSSGTSKETQYF.

V is TRBV5-6 and J is TRBJ1-5; D is undetermined. The germline gives CDR1 SGHDT, CDR2 YYEEEE. CDR3 length: 14 amino acids. V lost 1 base and J 5 bases, leaving 10 bases between the germline ends. CDR3 sequence (DNA): TGTGCCAGCAGCTTGCGGGATGGCTATCAGCCCCAGCATTTT. Amino acids: CASSLRDGYQPQHF.

Remarks on this clone: A junction end diverges from the germline sequence, so it may reflect a read error. The rearrangement links TRBV7-7 to TRBJ2-2; D gene uncertain. The CDR3 consists of 16 residues. Germline CDR1 and CDR2: SSHAT and FNYEAQ (reference sequence). CDR3 bases: TGTGCTAGCAGCTTAACCCAGACCGCGAACACCGGGGAGCTGTTTTTT. Its translation: CASSLTQTANTGELFF.

A single count supports this clone. The CDR3 region is CASSQASWETQYF. The CDR3 DNA reads as TGTGCCAGCAGCCAGGCTAGTTGGGAGACCCAGTACTTC. The chain joins TRBV14 to TRBJ2-5; D gene uncertain. Between the trimmed V and J ends, which lost 3 bases and 5 bases, there was a span of 10 bases. Germline lookup yields CDR1 SGHDN and CDR2 FVKESK. There are 13 residues in the CDR3.

This sequence joins TRBV16 and TRBJ1-1; D call uncertain. V dropped 0 bases and J dropped 2 bases, with 4 bases sitting between them. In germline, CDR1 is KGHSY, CDR2 FQNENV. This CDR3 contains 13 residues. In DNA, the CDR3 is TGTGCCAGCAGCCAATCCCGAAACACTGAAGCTTTCTTT. Translating gives CASSQSRNTEAFF. The full variable domain, in which reference TRBV16 and TRBJ1-1 provide the parts outside the CDR3, is GEEVAQTPKHLVRGEGQKAKLYCAPIKGHSYVFWYQQVLKNEFKFLISFQNENVFDETGMPKERFSAKCLPNSPCSLEIQATKLEDSAVYFCASSQSRNTEAFFGQGTRLTVV.

The V gene is TRBV7-9, the J gene TRBJ2-7, with D possibly matching TRBD2 (6 bases). In germline, CDR1 is SEHNR, CDR2 FQNEAQ (reference sequence). V lost 1 base and J lost 6, with 16 bases in between. The CDR3 spans 15 residues. CDR3 region: CASSLGVGTRPEQYF. Here the CDR3 DNA reads TGTGCCAGCAGCTTAGGGGTGGGGACTCGACCCGAGCAGTACTTC.

A single count supports this clone. The V gene is TRBV10-3, the J gene TRBJ2-1; D gene ambiguous. Looked up from germline, CDR1 is ENHRY and CDR2 is SYGVKD. The V end was cut by 0 bases, the J end by 5 bases, with 8 bases between. This CDR3 is built from 14 residues. The CDR3, as DNA: TGTGCCATCAGTGAGTCCCAGCCTGACAATGAGCAGTTCTTC. Its translation: CAISESQPDNEQFF.

V is TRBV29-1 and J is TRBJ2-1; 10 nucleotides align to TRBD2. The trim removed 3 bases at V and 7 bases at J, leaving 12 bases unmatched. CDR1 is SQVTM and CDR2 is ANQGSEA in the germline V gene. This CDR3 is built from 16 residues. Written as DNA, the CDR3 is TGCAGCGTTGAGGGGGGAGCGGGAGGGAGGGAGAATGAGCAGTTCTTC. Translated: CSVEGGAGGRENEQFF.